Listed here are 3 T cell receptor beta chains from one sample, sequenced in a study of radiotherapy plus CTLA-4 blockade in lung cancer. Generated by immunoSEQ multiplex PCR, the TCRdb table keeps only in-frame clones and is missing some. In the table there are roughly 59,000 clones, about 70% of which are singletons. The material sequenced was peripheral blood, taken from a patient treated with radiotherapy plus ipilimumab. These receptors were collected from a human donor with non-small cell lung cancer whose response to radiotherapy plus ipilimumab could not be evaluated.

This chain uses TRBV5-1 with TRBJ1-1; the match to TRBD1 covers 10 bases. V lost 1 base, J lost 8 bases, and 5 bases stayed unmatched. Germline assignment: CDR1 SGHRS and CDR2 YFSETQ. The CDR3 extends over 14 amino acids. As DNA, the CDR3 is TGCGCCAGCAGCTTGCGGACAGGGGGTCCCGAAGCTTTCTTT. Protein product: CASSLRTGGPEAFF.

This clone was seen a handful of times. The J gene is TRBJ2-5, the V gene TRBV9; D possibly corresponds to TRBD2 (6 bases). Trimming left V 4 bases short and J 5 bases short, with 15 bases between. Germline CDR1 is SGDLS and CDR2 is YYNGEE. This CDR3 is built from 14 residues. The CDR3 protein is CASSPPDGTETQYF. CDR3 DNA: TGTGCCAGCAGCCCCCCCGACGGGACTGAGACCCAGTACTTC.

This clone was counted a single time. The V call is TRBV5-1, the J call TRBJ1-1; TRBD1 matches 8 bases. Germline CDR1 is SGHRS and CDR2 is YFSETQ. This CDR3 spans 15 amino acids. V dropped 4 bases and J dropped 5; count of bases not matched to a gene: 10. CDR3 DNA: TGCGCCAGCAGCCCACAGGTCAACAGGGGGACTGAAGCTTTCTTT. The encoded protein is CASSPQVNRGTEAFF.